This TCR beta chain was documented in a study of shared clonotypes between healthy human individuals. Across the study: The donor group consisted of two women and three men, aged 18 to 49. Per donor, CD8 memory used one plate, CD8 naive used two, CD4 memory used three and CD4 naive used three. Study-wide points: Depth was large, yet rarefaction showed that sorted-subset sequencing was incomplete.

CDR1 and CDR2 from the germline V gene are SNHLY and FYNNEI. This CDR3 comprises 15 residues. After removal of 8 bases from V and 9 bases from J, the junction contained 11 bases not matched to a gene. About this clone: The antigen remains unidentified.

Repertoires were generated with immunoSEQ multiplex PCR, while TCRdb's copy carries only in-frame clones and drops some. The repertoire has some 1,900,000 clones, about 95% of them found once; the top ten carry roughly 1.2%. Naive CD8 cells comprised CD45RO-negative, CCR7-positively selected cells, excluding terminally differentiated effector memory CD45RA+ cells. The sequenced sample consisted of naive CD8+ T cells sorted from blood. The chain couples TRBV2 to TRBJ2-1; 12 bases map to TRBD1. This sequence was found in a man younger than 30 in good health. CDR3 region: CASFSGQGAFGEQFF. In DNA, the CDR3 is TGTGCCAGCTTTTCGGGACAGGGGGCATTTGGTGAGCAGTTCTTC.